Sequencing of this TCR beta chain was carried out in a study of blood T cell repertoires in COVID-19. CDR1 is DFQATT, CDR2 SNEGSKA, per germline (reference sequence). V dropped 3 bases and J dropped 2 bases, with 19 bases sitting between them. The CDR3 runs to 16 residues. Measured with immunoSEQ multiplex PCR; TCRdb has only the in-frame clones, and not every one. The data show 150,000 or so clones, around 83% seen once. This clone was recorded only once. Study members were between about 18 and 95 years old and lived in some 22 US regions. Self-reported history from a screening survey and questionnaire set each donor's cohort.

The genes are TRBV20-1 and TRBJ1-2; D unclear. The source is a man aged 45-65 years who had recovered from COVID-19. The sample taken for sequencing was PBMCs or T cells enriched from blood (not recorded which). The CDR3 reads CSASPAEHRENYGYTF. The CDR3 bases are TGCAGTGCTAGTCCGGCGGAACACCGGGAAAACTATGGCTACACCTTC.